What follows are 3 T cell receptor beta chains derived from one specimen sequenced in a study of shared clonotypes between healthy human individuals. Produced via immunoSEQ multiplex PCR; TCRdb's table is partial and in-frame only. The repertoire holds 950,000 to 1,200,000 clones, with approximately 80% as singletons. The specimen sequenced was memory CD4+ T cells from PBMCs. Specified subset: CD45RA-negative fraction. The receptors stem from a man between 18 and 29 years old in good health. Some clones in this sample may be carry-over from other donors' samples.

Worth noting for this clone: A read error may produce the germline difference seen at one junction end. The sample holds other DNA sequences that translate to the same CDR3. V gene TRBV5-1 combines with J gene TRBJ2-7, with TRBD1 identical over 8 bases. The germline CDR1 and CDR2 sequences are SGHRS and YFSETQ. The CDR3 totals 14 residues. The CDR3 DNA sequence: TGCGCCAGCAGCTTGGGCCAGGGGGCCTATGAGCAGTACTTC. Its translation is CASSLGQGAYEQYF.

This rearrangement joins TRBV12-5 to TRBJ2-1; TRBD2 matches at 12 bases. The CDR3 runs 15 residues. V shed 2 bases, J shed 9 bases, and the junction held 5 bases outside the gene matches. CDR1 is LGHNT and CDR2 is FRNRAP in the germline V gene. The CDR3 sequence: CASGLWLAGGGEQFF. The CDR3 nucleotides are TGTGCTAGTGGTTTGTGGCTAGCGGGAGGGGGTGAGCAGTTCTTC.

The J gene is TRBJ1-2, the V gene TRBV4-1, with 10 bases matching TRBD1. The junction had 9 bases not matched to a gene; V was cut back by 3 bases and J by 8 bases. The germline CDR1 and CDR2 sequences are MGHRA and YSYEKL. This CDR3 contains 15 residues. CDR3 loop: CASSHPGQGLTGYTF. CDR3 DNA sequence: TGCGCCAGCAGCCACCCGGGACAGGGGTTAACAGGCTACACCTTC.